This TCR beta chain was sequenced during a study of identical twins listed by TCRdb under 2016. Regarding the study in general: The study deep-sequenced TCR alpha and beta repertoires from monozygotic twins, unrelated adults of various ages and cord blood to test whether fetal clonotypes persist. To rule out contamination, replicate twin experiments were performed at different times with different library preparation protocols.

A distance of 16 bases separates the germline ends of V and J, which lose 2 bases and 2 bases respectively. The CDR3, from cysteine to phenylalanine, totals 16 residues. Only the CDR3 DNA stays, 48 bases, in frame from base 1. Per the germline V gene, SGHDT is the CDR1 and YYEEEE is the CDR2. What the research found in general, with its limitations: Conclusions relied on cross-sectional statistical analysis, since the same donors could not be followed over many years. In beta out-of-frame sequences, excess twin sharing was weaker, because having fewer shared sequences lowered the signal-to-noise ratio. Abundant cord blood beta clonotypes had fewer insertions, young adult naive repertoires showed a similar but weaker trend, and memory repertoires showed no such trend. Compared with coincidental sharing between unrelated individuals, out-of-frame TCR alpha sequences shared between twins showed an excess of sequences with low generation probability. Recombination models systematically underestimated out-of-frame TCR alpha sharing in monozygotic twins but agreed with sharing between unrelated individuals. Zero-insertion analyses could be partly confounded by invariant T cells such as MAIT and iNKT, though diverse VJ usage argued against such confounding for most clonotypes.

Library prep was done by 5' RACE. Sequencing was carried out with an Illumina HiSeq 2000. Template switching introduced a universal primer binding site; the final cDNA contained a unique molecular identifier, enabling accurate counting of TCR cDNA molecules. Specific primers in the conserved constant-segment region were used to synthesize first-strand cDNA for TCR alpha and beta chains. To control for contamination, every cDNA library was double barcoded, receiving both a SMART-Mk sample barcode and Illumina barcodes. TruSeq adapter sequences and Illumina sample barcodes were added in two successive PCR steps. Sequencing of the TCR alpha and beta cDNA libraries was done on the Illumina HiSeq platform using custom primers. The original pipeline was this. MiGEC processed the raw reads to extract unique molecular identifiers, while MiXCR was used to determine the CDR3 positions. Recombination models were inferred per individual with the repgenHMM and IGoR tools using an EM algorithm. The analysis of shared clonotypes was done with the tcR package in R, with sharing normalized by the product of cloneset sizes. To study raw recombination free of thymic and clonal selection effects, out-of-frame nonproductive sequences were analyzed. The public reads were run again by TCRdb, first through fastp at Q25 and then through MiXCR, and only productive beta chains were kept. CDR3 protein duplicates are merged, each entry listing the most common genes and DNA. These V and J calls originate from TCRdb's pipeline instead of the authors' own analysis. In this sample the table shows approximately 590,000 distinct CDR3 sequences, 9.5% to 10% of which occur a single time. Approximately 3.2% of the sample comes from the top ten.

Every donor was a healthy Caucasian. Three pairs of female monozygotic twins, all aged about 18 to 30 years, made up the twin cohort. Peripheral blood mononuclear cells were the source from which RNA for the TCR libraries was isolated. This clonotype was picked up many times. There is no known antigen for this receptor. Base qualities were left out, and no much larger clone turns up one base away. This sample also belongs to another study, concerning yellow fever vaccine responses in identical twins. Drawing on the second study: The authors reported that the T cell response to vaccination in identical twins appeared partly convergent and partly personalized. In the study, vaccine-responding T cell clones were precisely tracked in identical twins.

The sample consisted of PBMCs. The rearranged segments are TRBV5-6 and TRBJ2-5, with TRBD2 as a weak D call on 6 bases. This sequence originates from a woman under 30 in good health. CDR3 reads: CASSLGGGFQQETQYF. DNA sequence: TGTGCCAGCAGCTTAGGAGGAGGGTTTCAACAAGAGACCCAGTACTTC.